The rows below give T cell receptor beta chains drawn from one sample of a study of technical replicates of blood from several donors. The repertoire was sequenced with immunoSEQ multiplex PCR; TCRdb's copy has only in-frame clones and lacks some. This table holds just over 70,000 clones, approximately 96% found once. Sequencing was performed on T cells isolated from PBMCs. The source of these receptors is a human donor in good health. The CDR3 runs from the conserved cysteine through the conserved F or W. The D gene is left open where the match is weak. Clone size appears in some rows only: once, few, many, or a class for an expanded clone.

d_gene	j_gene	v_gene	abundance	CDR3aa	CDR3nt
NA	TRBJ2-1	TRBV10-3	NA	CAISEYVGEQFF	TGTGCCATCAGTGAGTACGTCGGGGAGCAGTTCTTC
NA	TRBJ1-5	TRBV6-5	NA	CASRSTTFNQPQHF	TGTGCCAGCAGATCGACAACCTTCAATCAGCCCCAGCATTTT
NA	TRBJ2-1	TRBV9	NA	CASSATTGRHSDNEQFF	TGTGCCAGCAGCGCCACGACAGGGAGGCACTCCGACAATGAGCAGTTCTTC
TRBD1	TRBJ1-1	TRBV9	NA	CASSVDGTGRTEAFF	TGTGCCAGCAGCGTAGACGGGACAGGGCGGACTGAAGCTTTCTTT
TRBD1	TRBJ2-2	TRBV11-2	once	CASSLGQGTGELFF	TGTGCCAGCAGCTTGGGACAGGGCACCGGGGAGCTGTTTTTT
TRBD1	TRBJ1-3	TRBV12-5	once	CASGLVQGISGNTIYF	TGTGCTAGTGGTTTGGTACAGGGGATCTCTGGAAACACCATATATTTT
NA	TRBJ2-7	TRBV11-2	NA	CASTPLTVSSYEQYF	TGTGCCAGCACCCCTCTCACAGTGAGCTCCTACGAGCAGTACTTC
NA	TRBJ2-2	TRBV4-1	NA	CASSQDLDTHNTGELFF	TGCGCCAGCAGCCAAGATTTGGACACCCATAACACCGGGGAGCTGTTTTTT
NA	TRBJ1-3	TRBV11-2	once	CASSLEASGNTIYF	TGTGCCAGCAGCTTAGAGGCCTCTGGAAACACCATATATTTT
NA	TRBJ1-2	TRBV5-4	once	CASSLTANYGYTF	TGTGCCAGCAGCTTGACAGCTAACTATGGCTACACCTTC
NA	TRBJ1-3	TRBV6-1	NA	CASSVAVSGNTIYF	TGTGCCAGCAGTGTCGCGGTCTCTGGAAACACCATATATTTT
TRBD2	TRBJ2-7	TRBV7-2	NA	CASSLGLAASYEQYF	TGTGCCAGCAGCTTAGGACTAGCGGCCTCCTACGAGCAGTACTTC
NA	TRBJ1-3	TRBV6-6	NA	CASRPAGMGELDF	TGTGCCAGCAGACCCGCGGGGATGGGGGAATTAGATTTT
TRBD2	TRBJ2-3	TRBV11-1	NA	CASSPGTSGHTDTQYF	TGTGCCAGCAGCCCCGGGACTAGCGGGCACACAGATACGCAGTATTTT
TRBD2	TRBJ2-3	TRBV6-5	NA	CASSRTSGGGDTQYF	TGTGCCAGCAGTCGCACTAGCGGAGGTGGAGATACGCAGTATTTT
NA	TRBJ1-5	TRBV6-1	once	CASSNDRQNQPQHF	TGTGCCAGCAGTAATGACAGGCAAAATCAGCCCCAGCATTTT
TRBD1	TRBJ1-1	TRBV9	NA	CASSAGQGFGNTEAFF	TGTGCCAGCAGCGCAGGACAGGGATTCGGGAACACTGAAGCTTTCTTT
NA	TRBJ2-5	TRBV10-2	NA	CASSLEETQYF	TGCGCCAGCAGCCTCGAAGAGACCCAGTACTTC
TRBD2	TRBJ2-7	TRBV4-1	NA	CASSQELSGTRAEQYF	TGCGCCAGCAGCCAAGAGCTTAGCGGGACTCGCGCCGAGCAGTACTTC
NA	TRBJ1-1	TRBV19	NA	CASSTPHTGDNTEAFF	TGTGCCAGTAGTACCCCACACACGGGGGACAACACTGAAGCTTTCTTT
NA	TRBJ2-3	TRBV23-1	NA	CASSQAGSGSTDTQYF	TGCGCCAGCAGTCAAGCGGGTAGCGGTAGCACAGATACGCAGTATTTT
TRBD2	TRBJ2-5	TRBV28	NA	CASAEFSGRLQTQYF	TGTGCCAGCGCGGAATTTAGCGGGAGATTACAGACCCAGTACTTC
NA	TRBJ2-5	TRBV6-5	NA	CASSLARGGTQETQYF	TGTGCCAGCAGTTTAGCTCGGGGCGGGACCCAAGAGACCCAGTACTTC
TRBD2	TRBJ2-1	TRBV7-3	once	CASSLGLAGNEQFF	TGTGCCAGCAGCTTGGGACTAGCGGGCAATGAGCAGTTCTTC
NA	TRBJ1-1	TRBV9	NA	CASSFLLNTEAFF	TGTGCCAGCAGCTTCCTCTTGAACACTGAAGCTTTCTTT
NA	TRBJ1-1	TRBV5-6	NA	CASSLVPNTEAFF	TGTGCCAGCAGCTTGGTTCCAAACACTGAAGCTTTCTTT